The rows below give T cell receptor beta chains drawn from one sample of a study of blood T cells in healthy people across ages. TCRdb passed the 5' RACE reads through MiXCR, listing each CDR3 protein once. The table lists approximately 1,700,000 distinct CDR3 sequences, roughly 43% of them singletons, with 23% in the top ten. The sequenced sample consisted of blood. These receptors were taken from a human donor in good health. Each CDR3 is given with its conserved first and last residue. D genes are given only for firm matches. The listing skips clone size in some rows; elsewhere it reads once, few, many or a size class.

j_call clone_size d_call v_call cdr3_nt cdr3_aa
TRBJ2-5 - TRBD1 TRBV5-6 TGTGCCAGCAGCTTGGCCGGGTGGACAGGGGATAACAATGAGCAGTACTTC CASSLAGWTGDNNEQYF
TRBJ1-2 - - TRBV25-1 TGTGCCAGCACCGGGCAGCCCGGGGATGGCTACACCTTC CASTGQPGDGYTF
TRBJ1-1 - - TRBV20-1 TGCAGTGCTAGAGATCCCGTCGGGACTGAAGCTTTCTTT CSARDPVGTEAFF
TRBJ2-5 - - TRBV5-4 TGTGCCAGCAGCTTGGAGGGGACGCCAGGAGAGACCCAGTACTTC CASSLEGTPGETQYF
TRBJ2-1 few - TRBV4-3 TGCGCCAGCAGCCAGAACCAAGATTTGGGTGAGCAGTTCTTC CASSQNQDLGEQFF
TRBJ2-5 - - TRBV5-1 TGCGCCAGCAACTTAACGGCGGAGACCCAGTACTTC CASNLTAETQYF
TRBJ2-1 - TRBD1 TRBV7-3 TGTGCCAGCAGCTCCCGACAGGGCGTTGAGCAGTTCTTC CASSSRQGVEQFF
TRBJ2-1 - - TRBV4-1 TGCGCCAGCAGCCAGGGGGACGGCTACAATGAGCAGTTCTTC CASSQGDGYNEQFF
TRBJ1-2 few - TRBV20-1 TGCAGTGCTAGAGACAGGGGAGGAGGCTACACCTTC CSARDRGGGYTF
TRBJ2-7 few - TRBV6-5 TGTGCCAGCAGTTATGACAGCCGTTGGGAGCAGTACTTC CASSYDSRWEQYF
TRBJ1-1 - - TRBV6-1 TGTGCCAGCAGTTTAACCCCGGACGGCCAAACTGAAGCTTTCTTT CASSLTPDGQTEAFF
TRBJ1-2 - - TRBV2 TGTGCCAGCAGTGAGACTCAGAATTACCTTAACTATGGCTACACCTTC CASSETQNYLNYGYTF
TRBJ2-7 - - TRBV29-1 TGCAGCGTTGAAAGGGGGGAACAGGGGAACGAGCAGTACTTC CSVERGEQGNEQYF
TRBJ1-6 - - TRBV4-1 TGCGCCAGCAGCCAAACAGGGCTAGTGGTTTCACCCCTCCACTTT CASSQTGLVVSPLHF
TRBJ2-1 few TRBD2 TRBV5-1 TGCGCCAGCAGCTTACTAGCGGGGGGCCGTGAAGTCTACAATGAGCAGTTCTTC CASSLLAGGREVYNEQFF
TRBJ1-1 many TRBD1 TRBV29-1 TGCAGCTCACTCAGGGGGGCCCTAGACACTGAAGCTTTCTTT CSSLRGALDTEAFF
TRBJ1-3 few - TRBV29-1 TGCAGCGTTCACCCCGGGGCCTCTGGAAACACCATATATTTT CSVHPGASGNTIYF
TRBJ2-2 - - TRBV7-2 TGTGCCAGCAGCTTACGTATTCTCGGGGAGCTGTTTTTT CASSLRILGELFF
TRBJ2-4 - TRBD2 TRBV9 TGTGCCAGCAGCGTAGGCGGGGGATATTCCTACGAGCGGTACTTC CASSVGGGYSYERYF
TRBJ1-2 - - TRBV6-2/TRBV6-3 TGTGCCAGCAGTGAGGGCTATTACTCAGGAGAAGGCTACACCTTC CASSEGYYSGEGYTF
TRBJ1-1 - - TRBV11-2 TGTGCCAGCAGCTTAGAAGTGGAGACAGGGAACACTGAAGCTTTCTTT CASSLEVETGNTEAFF
TRBJ2-7 many - TRBV5-1 TGTGCCAGCAGCTTAGCTGGTTCGGAGCAGTACTTC CASSLAGSEQYF
TRBJ2-7 - - TRBV21-1 TGTGCCAGCAGCAAAGCTTTGAGGACACGGACCTACGAGCAGTACTTC CASSKALRTRTYEQYF
TRBJ2-1 - TRBD2 TRBV4-2 TGTGCCAGCAGCCAGGTTCTAGCGGGGGGCTATAATGAGCAGTTCTTC CASSQVLAGGYNEQFF
TRBJ2-1 - - TRBV11-2 TGTGCCAGCAGCCCAACACGGGAAGTCTACAATGAGCAGTTCTTC CASSPTREVYNEQFF
TRBJ2-7 - TRBD1 TRBV6-5 TGTGCCAGCAGTTACCGGACAGGGAGTTTTTACGAGCAGTACTTC CASSYRTGSFYEQYF
TRBJ1-2 few - TRBV12-3/TRBV12-4 TGTGCCAGCAGCCCCATCTCAGACTCGAGGTTCTATGGCTACACCTTC CASSPISDSRFYGYTF
TRBJ2-7 - - TRBV20-1 TGCAGTGCCGAGGTATCTGGGGACGAGCAGTACTTC CSAEVSGDEQYF
TRBJ1-5 - - TRBV12-3/TRBV12-4 TGTGCCAGCAGTTCCTCGCTGACCGGACAGATCAATCAGCCCCAGCATTTT CASSSSLTGQINQPQHF
TRBJ2-7 - TRBD1 TRBV2 TGTGCCAGCAGGAAGACAGGGGCCTCCTACGAGCAGTACTTC CASRKTGASYEQYF
TRBJ1-3 - - TRBV5-1 TGCGCCAGCAGCTCCTCGGGGGAGGCTACTGGAAACACCATATATTTT CASSSSGEATGNTIYF
TRBJ2-7 - TRBD1 TRBV10-3 TGTGCCATCAGCCGGACAGGAAACAACGAGCAGTACTTC CAISRTGNNEQYF
TRBJ2-5 - TRBD2 TRBV5-1 TGCGCCAGCAGCCTTGAACTAGCGGGGCCCCAAGAGACCCAGTACTTC CASSLELAGPQETQYF
TRBJ2-7 many - TRBV7-9 TGTGCCAGCAGCTTAGGGTCTACCGAGCAGTACTTC CASSLGSTEQYF
TRBJ2-7 few - TRBV10-3 TGTGCCATCAGTCCGACGGGGCCCTACGAGCAGTACTTC CAISPTGPYEQYF
TRBJ2-1 - - TRBV7-9 TGTGCCAGCAGCTTAGAACAGGCCCCTGGTCACAATGAGCAGTGCTTC CASSLEQAPGHNEQCF
TRBJ2-7 - - TRBV10-3 TGTGCCATCAGGCCTTTTGAGGCGGCGGGCGAGCAGTACTTC CAIRPFEAAGEQYF
TRBJ1-6 few TRBD1 TRBV7-8 TGTGCCAGCAGCTTGCAGGGGGCGGCTATCGGGCCCCTCCACTTT CASSLQGAAIGPLHF
TRBJ2-1 few - TRBV7-2 TGTGCCAGCAGCCCAGGGACCATTCGGAATGAGCAGTTCTTC CASSPGTIRNEQFF
TRBJ1-2 - - TRBV7-9 TGTGCCAGCAGCCCCGTTGGAGGGGGACACTATGACTACACCTTC CASSPVGGGHYDYTF
TRBJ2-1 few - TRBV7-2 TGTGCCAGCAGCCGAAGAAGGTCCGAGGTTGAGCAGTTCTTC CASSRRRSEVEQFF
TRBJ1-1 few - TRBV12-3/TRBV12-4 TGTGCCAGCAGGACAGGAGCTGATGCTTTCTTT CASRTGADAFF
TRBJ1-2 - - TRBV30 TGTGCCTGGAGTGCCCACAGCTATGGCTACACCTTC CAWSAHSYGYTF
TRBJ1-2 many - TRBV29-1 TGCAGCGTTGAACCGGCGGACAGCTATGGCTACACCTTC CSVEPADSYGYTF
TRBJ2-7 many - TRBV28 TGTGCCAGCAGTCCGTGGACAACCGCATCCTACGAGCAGTACTTC CASSPWTTASYEQYF
TRBJ1-4 once - TRBV12-3/TRBV12-4 TGTGCCAACCAAGAGTCCGCAACTAATGAAAAACTGTTTTTT CANQESATNEKLFF